This paragraph covers one T cell receptor beta chain sequence. The protocol was immunoSEQ multiplex PCR, while the TCRdb copy is restricted to in-frame clones and leaves out a portion. The sample lists 10,000 to 15,000 clones, roughly two thirds occurring once. The data derive from a study of T cells after somatic rescue of genetic block. V lost 7 bases, J lost 4 bases, and 7 bases stayed unmatched. This CDR3 region has 13 residues. CDR1 and CDR2 (germline): SGHRS, YFSETQ. This chain uses TRBV5-1 with TRBJ2-5, with 7 positions matching TRBD1. The sample was peripheral blood mononuclear cells (PBMCs). The receptor was isolated from a boy aged 5-17 years. The CDR3 DNA reads as TGCGCCAGCTCAGCACCAGGGGGAGAGACCCAGTACTTC. Translation gives CASSAPGGETQYF. The full variable domain, in which reference TRBV5-1 and TRBJ2-5 provide the parts outside the CDR3, is KAGVTQTPRYLIKTRGQQVTLSCSPISGHRSVSWYQQTPGQGLQFLFEYFSETQRNKGNFPGRFSGRQFSNSRSEMNVSTLELGDSALYLCASSAPGGETQYFGPGTRLLVL.